This passage covers 7 T cell receptor beta chains from one sample sequenced in a study of OX40 agonist ivuxolimab in advanced cancers. Only in-frame clones appear in the TCRdb table, and some are missing; sequencing was by immunoSEQ multiplex PCR. The top ten hold 3.1% of the sample, which has 52,000 or so clones, 70% to 90% seen once. The sequencing here drew on CD4+ or CD8+ T cells sorted from blood, taken in a trial of the OX40 agonist ivuxolimab. The receptors originated from an adult with an advanced solid tumor such as melanoma, head and neck, liver or kidney cancer.

This chain connects TRBV30 to TRBJ2-7, with D possibly being TRBD1 or TRBD2 (5 bases each). V was shortened by 5 bases and J by 1 base, with 9 bases between the two germline ends. Germline V CDR1 and CDR2: GTSNPN, SVGIG (reference sequence). CDR3 length equals 12 residues. CDR3 protein: CAWGRESYEQYF. CDR3 sequence (DNA): TGTGCCTGGGGCAGGGAGTCCTACGAGCAGTACTTC. Complete variable domain (other parts from reference TRBV30 and TRBJ2-7): SQTIHQWPATLVQPVGSPLSLECTVEGTSNPNLYWYRQAAGRGLQLLFYSVGIGQISSEVPQNLSASRPQDRQFILSSKKLLLSDSGFYLCAWGRESYEQYFGPGTRLTVT.

The chain is built from TRBV5-1 and TRBJ1-4; D not certain. CDR1 is SGHRS, CDR2 YFSETQ, per germline. The CDR3 extends over 14 amino acids. Trimming shortened V by 4 bases and J by 7 bases, and 14 bases separated the two germline ends. CDR3 DNA sequence: TGCGCCAGCAGCCCCGAGGACTGGCCTGAAAAACTGTTTTTT. As protein: CASSPEDWPEKLFF.

The V call is TRBV28, the J call TRBJ2-7; tentatively, D is TRBD1 (6 bases). This CDR3 region has 12 residues. Deletions cut 6 bases from V and 4 bases from J, with 10 bases between. Germline CDR1 and CDR2: MDHEN and SYDVKM. CDR3: CASSLQGYEQYF. The CDR3 coding sequence is TGTGCCAGCAGCCTACAGGGTTACGAGCAGTACTTC.

The chain employs TRBV19 and TRBJ2-2; 8 bases map to TRBD2. The germline V gene encodes CDR1 LNHDA and CDR2 SQIVND (reference sequence). With 2 bases clipped from V and 3 bases from J, the junction kept 8 bases outside the gene matches. CDR3 size: 17 residues. CDR3 bases: TGTGCCAGTAGTATAACGGGAGGGCGGTTGGACACCGGGGAGCTGTTTTTT. Amino acids: CASSITGGRLDTGELFF.

This chain joins TRBV5-1 and TRBJ2-3; 7 bases agree with TRBD2. The junction had 9 bases not matched to a gene; V was cut back by 4 bases and J by 1 base. Germline V gene data show CDR1 as SGHRS and CDR2 as YFSETQ. The CDR3 contains 16 residues. Here the CDR3 DNA reads TGCGCCAGCAGCGCCGAGCGGGGCGGAGGCACAGATACGCAGTATTTT. Its translation is CASSAERGGGTDTQYF. The entire variable domain, with the rest obtained from reference TRBV5-1 and TRBJ2-3, is as follows: KAGVTQTPRYLIKTRGQQVTLSCSPISGHRSVSWYQQTPGQGLQFLFEYFSETQRNKGNFPGRFSGRQFSNSRSEMNVSTLELGDSALYLCASSAERGGGTDTQYFGPGTRLTVL.

The chain couples TRBV19 to TRBJ1-1, with D tentatively TRBD1 (5 bases). CDR1 and CDR2 from the germline V gene are LNHDA and SQIVND (reference sequence). V was clipped by 6 bases and J by 6 bases, with 11 bases between them. The CDR3 consists of 12 residues. The CDR3 nucleotides read TGTGCCAGTAGGTTAGGGGCGGCTGAAGCTTTCTTT. Encoded protein: CASRLGAAEAFF.

The sample holds a few counts of this clone. This chain joins TRBV19 and TRBJ1-5; the match to TRBD1 covers 8 bases. Per germline, CDR1 LNHDA and CDR2 SQIVND (reference sequence). The V gene end was trimmed by 6 bases and the J gene end by 5 bases; junction bases not matched to a gene: 12. This CDR3 has 16 residues. The CDR3 DNA is TGTGCCAGTAGCGCCGGGACAGGAGCTATCCATCAGCCCCAGCATTTT. Amino acid sequence: CASSAGTGAIHQPQHF.